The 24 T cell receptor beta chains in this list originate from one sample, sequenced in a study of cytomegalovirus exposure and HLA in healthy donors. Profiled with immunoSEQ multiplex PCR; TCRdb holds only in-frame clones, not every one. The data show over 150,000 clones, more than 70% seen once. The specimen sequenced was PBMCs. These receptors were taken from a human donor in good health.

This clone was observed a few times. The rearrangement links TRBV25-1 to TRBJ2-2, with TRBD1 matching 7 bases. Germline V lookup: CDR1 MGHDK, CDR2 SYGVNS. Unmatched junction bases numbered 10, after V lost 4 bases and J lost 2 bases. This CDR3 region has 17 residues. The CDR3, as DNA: TGTGCCAGCAGTGCCAGTCCCGGGACAGACAACACCGGGGAGCTGTTTTTT. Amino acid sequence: CASSASPGTDNTGELFF.

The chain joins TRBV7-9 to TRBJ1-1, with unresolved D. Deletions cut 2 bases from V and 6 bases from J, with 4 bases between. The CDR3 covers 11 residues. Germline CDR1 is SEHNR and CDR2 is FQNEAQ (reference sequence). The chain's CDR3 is CASSLFSEAFF. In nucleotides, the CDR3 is TGTGCCAGCAGCTTATTCTCTGAAGCTTTCTTT.

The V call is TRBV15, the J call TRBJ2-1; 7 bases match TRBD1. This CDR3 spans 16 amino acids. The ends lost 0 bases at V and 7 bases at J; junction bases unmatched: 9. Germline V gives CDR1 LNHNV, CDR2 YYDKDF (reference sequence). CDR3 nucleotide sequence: TGTGCCACCAGCAGAGATTGGGGGACAGATAATAATGAGCAGTTCTTC. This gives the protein CATSRDWGTDNNEQFF.

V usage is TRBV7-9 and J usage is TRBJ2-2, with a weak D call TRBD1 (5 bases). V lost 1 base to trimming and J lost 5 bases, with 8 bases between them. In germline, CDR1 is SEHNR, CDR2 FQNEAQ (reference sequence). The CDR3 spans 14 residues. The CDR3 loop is CASSLGRVTGELFF. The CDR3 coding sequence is TGTGCCAGCAGCTTAGGCAGGGTGACCGGGGAGCTGTTTTTT.

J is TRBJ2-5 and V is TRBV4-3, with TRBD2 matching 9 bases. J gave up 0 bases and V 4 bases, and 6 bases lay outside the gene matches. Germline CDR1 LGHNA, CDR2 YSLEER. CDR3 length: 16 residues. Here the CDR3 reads CASSPSLAGYQETQYF. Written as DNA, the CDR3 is TGCGCCAGCAGCCCCTCGCTAGCGGGGTACCAAGAGACCCAGTACTTC.

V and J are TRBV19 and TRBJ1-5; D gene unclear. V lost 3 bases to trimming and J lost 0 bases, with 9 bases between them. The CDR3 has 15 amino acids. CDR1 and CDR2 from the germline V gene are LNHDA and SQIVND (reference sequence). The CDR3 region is CASSISPFSNQPQHF. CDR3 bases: TGTGCCAGTAGTATTTCTCCTTTTAGCAATCAGCCCCAGCATTTT.

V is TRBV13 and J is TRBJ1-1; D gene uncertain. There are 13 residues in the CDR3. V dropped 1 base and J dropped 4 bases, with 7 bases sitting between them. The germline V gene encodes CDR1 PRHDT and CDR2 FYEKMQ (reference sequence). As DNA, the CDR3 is TGTGCCAGCAGCTTAGTGGGAGGCACTGAAGCTTTCTTT. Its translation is CASSLVGGTEAFF.

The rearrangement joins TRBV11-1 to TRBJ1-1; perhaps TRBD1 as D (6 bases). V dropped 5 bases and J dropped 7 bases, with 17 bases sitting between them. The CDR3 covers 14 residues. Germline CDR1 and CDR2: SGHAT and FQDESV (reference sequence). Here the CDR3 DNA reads TGTGCCAGCAGCCGATCCCGGGGGGCGGGTGAAGCTTTCTTT. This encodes CASSRSRGAGEAFF.

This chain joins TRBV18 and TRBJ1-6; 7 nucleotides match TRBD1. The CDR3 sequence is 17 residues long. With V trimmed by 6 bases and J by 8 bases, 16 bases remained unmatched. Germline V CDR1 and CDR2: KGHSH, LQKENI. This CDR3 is CASSGTTGSGIHSPLHF. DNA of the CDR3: TGTGCCAGCTCCGGTACGACAGGGAGTGGTATCCATTCACCCCTCCACTTT.

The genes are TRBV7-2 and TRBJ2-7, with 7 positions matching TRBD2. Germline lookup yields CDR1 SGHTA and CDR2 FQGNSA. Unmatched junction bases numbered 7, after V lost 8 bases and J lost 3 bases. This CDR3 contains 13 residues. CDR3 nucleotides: TGTGCCAGCGGGGGGGAGGGGCTCTACGAGCAGTACTTC. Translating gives CASGGEGLYEQYF.

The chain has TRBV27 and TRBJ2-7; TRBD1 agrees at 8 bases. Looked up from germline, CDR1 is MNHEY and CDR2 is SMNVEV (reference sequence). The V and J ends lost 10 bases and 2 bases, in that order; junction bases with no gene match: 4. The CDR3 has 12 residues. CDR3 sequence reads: CATGQATYEQYF. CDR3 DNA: TGTGCCACGGGACAGGCCACCTACGAGCAGTACTTC.

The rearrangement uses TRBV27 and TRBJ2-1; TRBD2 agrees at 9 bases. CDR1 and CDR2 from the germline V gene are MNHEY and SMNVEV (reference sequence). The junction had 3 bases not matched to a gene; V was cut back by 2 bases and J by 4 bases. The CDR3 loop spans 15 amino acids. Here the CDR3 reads CASSLASGVYNEQFF. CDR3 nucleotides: TGTGCCAGCAGTTTAGCTAGCGGGGTGTACAATGAGCAGTTCTTC.

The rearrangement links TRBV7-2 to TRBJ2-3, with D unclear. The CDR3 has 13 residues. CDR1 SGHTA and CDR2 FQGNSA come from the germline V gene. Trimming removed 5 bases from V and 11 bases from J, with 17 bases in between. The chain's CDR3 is CASSPDFPGEQYF. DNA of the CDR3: TGTGCCAGCAGCCCCGACTTCCCCGGAGAGCAGTATTTT. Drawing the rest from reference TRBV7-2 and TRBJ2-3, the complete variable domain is GAGVSQSPSNKVTEKGKDVELRCDPISGHTALYWYRQSLGQGLEFLIYFQGNSAPDKSGLPSDRFSAERTGGSVSTLTIQRTQQEDSAVYLCASSPDFPGEQYFGPGTRLTVL.

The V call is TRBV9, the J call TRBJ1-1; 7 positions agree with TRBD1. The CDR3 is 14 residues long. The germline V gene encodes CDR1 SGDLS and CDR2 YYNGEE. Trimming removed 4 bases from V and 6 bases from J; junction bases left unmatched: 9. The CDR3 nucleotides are TGTGCCAGCAGCCAGACGGGACAGCTCGCTGAAGCTTTCTTT. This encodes CASSQTGQLAEAFF.

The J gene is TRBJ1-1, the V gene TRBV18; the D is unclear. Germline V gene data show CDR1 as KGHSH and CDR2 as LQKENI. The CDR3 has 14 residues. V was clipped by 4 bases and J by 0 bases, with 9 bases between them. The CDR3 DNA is TGTGCCAGCTCACGTGAGGTTATGAACACTGAAGCTTTCTTT. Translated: CASSREVMNTEAFF.

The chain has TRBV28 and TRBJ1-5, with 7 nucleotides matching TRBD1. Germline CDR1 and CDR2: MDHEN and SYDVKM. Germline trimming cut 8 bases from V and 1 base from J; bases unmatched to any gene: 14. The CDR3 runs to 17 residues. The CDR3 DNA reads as TGTGCCAGCCTGAACAGGGGATTTCGTCAAAGCAATCAGCCCCAGCATTTT. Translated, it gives CASLNRGFRQSNQPQHF.

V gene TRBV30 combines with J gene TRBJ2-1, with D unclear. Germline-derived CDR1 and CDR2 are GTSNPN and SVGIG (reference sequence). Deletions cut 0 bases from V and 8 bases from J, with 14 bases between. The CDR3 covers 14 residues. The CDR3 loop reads CAWSVLLQRDEQFF. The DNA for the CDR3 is TGTGCCTGGAGTGTACTGCTACAACGGGATGAGCAGTTCTTC.

The CDR3, as DNA: TGTGCCAGCGCTACTCTAGAGATCTCCTACAATGAGCAGTTCTTC. Amino acid sequence: CASATLEISYNEQFF. The V gene is TRBV11-1, the J gene TRBJ2-1, with D unclear. V was shortened by 8 bases and J by 0 bases, with 14 bases between the two germline ends. The CDR3 is 15 amino acids. Germline CDR1 reads SGHAT; CDR2 reads FQDESV (reference sequence).

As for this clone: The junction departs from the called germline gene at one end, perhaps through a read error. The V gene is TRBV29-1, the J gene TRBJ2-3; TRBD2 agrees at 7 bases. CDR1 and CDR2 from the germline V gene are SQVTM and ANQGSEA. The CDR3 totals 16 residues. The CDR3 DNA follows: TGCAGCGTCGAAGCGCTAGCGGTCTCTAGCACAGATACGCAGTATTTT. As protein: CSVEALAVSSTDTQYF.

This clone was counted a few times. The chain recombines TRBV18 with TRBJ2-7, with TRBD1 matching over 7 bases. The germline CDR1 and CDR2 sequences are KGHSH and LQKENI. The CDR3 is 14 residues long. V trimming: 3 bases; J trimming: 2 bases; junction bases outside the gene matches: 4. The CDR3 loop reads CASSPRDSPYEQYF. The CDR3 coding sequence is TGTGCCAGCTCACCTAGGGACAGTCCCTACGAGCAGTACTTC.

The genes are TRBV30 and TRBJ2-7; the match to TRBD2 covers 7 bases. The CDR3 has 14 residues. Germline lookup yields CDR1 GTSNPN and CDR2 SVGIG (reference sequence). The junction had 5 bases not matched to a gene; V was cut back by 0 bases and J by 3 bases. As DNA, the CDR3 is TGTGCCTGGAGTGTAGGGGAGGGTAACTACGAGCAGTACTTC. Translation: CAWSVGEGNYEQYF.

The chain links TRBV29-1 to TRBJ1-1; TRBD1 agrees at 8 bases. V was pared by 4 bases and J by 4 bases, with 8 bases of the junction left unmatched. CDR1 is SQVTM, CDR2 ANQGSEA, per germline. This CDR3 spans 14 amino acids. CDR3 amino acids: CSVGISGGFTEAFF. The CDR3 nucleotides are TGCAGCGTTGGTATTTCAGGGGGCTTCACTGAAGCTTTCTTT.

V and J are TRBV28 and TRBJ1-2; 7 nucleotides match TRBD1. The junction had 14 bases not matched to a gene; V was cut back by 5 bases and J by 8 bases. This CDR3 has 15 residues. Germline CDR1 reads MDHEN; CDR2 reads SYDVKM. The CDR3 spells CASSRQGLRVDGYTF. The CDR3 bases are TGTGCCAGCAGTCGACAGGGTCTGCGGGTAGACGGCTACACCTTC.

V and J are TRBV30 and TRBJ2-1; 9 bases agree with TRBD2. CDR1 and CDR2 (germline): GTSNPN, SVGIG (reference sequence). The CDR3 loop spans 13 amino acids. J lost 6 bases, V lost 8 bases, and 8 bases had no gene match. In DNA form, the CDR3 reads TGTGCCCTTTCGGGACTAGCTCTCAATGAGCAGTTCTTC. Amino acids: CALSGLALNEQFF.